These 16 T cell receptor beta chains were all obtained from the same sample, sequenced in a study of blood T cell repertoires in COVID-19 (dated by TCRdb to about 2020). The library was prepared using the immunoSEQ multiplex PCR assay. Held by TCRdb, this immuneACCESS table contains in-frame sequences only and omits some clones. Under half of the omission traces to an unresolved V gene where checked; the cause of the rest is unknown. For this sample the table gives 400,000 to 550,000 clones, of which about 89% were detected only once. The ten largest make up over 4% of the sample. The sample consisted of peripheral blood. These TCRs come from a young woman with acute or convalescent COVID-19.

The rearrangement joins TRBV30 to TRBJ2-1; TRBD2 matches 8 bases. The V gene's germline CDR1 is GTSNPN and CDR2 SVGIG (reference sequence). The CDR3 has 12 amino acids. Unmatched junction bases numbered 5, after V lost 0 bases and J lost 13 bases. The CDR3 region is CAWSVIGGEQFF. The DNA of the CDR3 is TGTGCCTGGAGTGTAATCGGGGGGGAACAGTTCTTC.

The chain joins TRBV30 to TRBJ2-7, with TRBD1 identical over 8 bases. Germline CDR1 GTSNPN, CDR2 SVGIG (reference sequence). Unmatched junction bases numbered 8, after V lost 0 bases and J lost 1 base. The CDR3 extends over 16 amino acids. In DNA form, the CDR3 reads TGTGCCTGGAGTGTTCGCCGCGGACAGGGTTCCTACGAGCAGTACTTC. This codes for CAWSVRRGQGSYEQYF.

The J gene is TRBJ1-1, the V gene TRBV4-1, with D unresolved. The CDR3 totals 13 residues. Trimming stripped 3 bases from V and 1 base from J, with 6 bases between. The germline V gene has CDR1 MGHRA and CDR2 YSYEKL. CDR3 sequence reads: CASSQYRNTEAFF. In DNA form, the CDR3 reads TGCGCCAGCAGCCAGTACAGGAACACTGAAGCTTTCTTT.

The chain is built from TRBV19 and TRBJ2-5, with 14 bases fitting TRBD2. Germline V gene sequence: CDR1 LNHDA, CDR2 SQIVND (reference sequence). With V trimmed by 4 bases and J by 7 bases, 5 bases remained unmatched. The CDR3 consists of 15 residues. CDR3 bases: TGTGCCAGTAGTAGAGGACTAGCGGGGGGTTTGACCCAGTACTTC. It is translated as CASSRGLAGGLTQYF.

The V gene is TRBV6-5, the J gene TRBJ2-1, with D unclear. V lost 2 bases and J 0 bases, leaving 8 bases between the germline ends. The germline V gene has CDR1 MNHEY and CDR2 SVGAGI. This CDR3 is built from 15 residues. This chain's CDR3 is CASSYLDSSYNEQFF. Here the CDR3 DNA reads TGTGCCAGCAGTTACCTTGATAGCTCCTACAATGAGCAGTTCTTC.

The genes are TRBV7-9 and TRBJ1-5, with TRBD1 as a possible D gene (5 bases). This CDR3 is 15 amino acids long. Germline lookup yields CDR1 SEHNR and CDR2 FQNEAQ (reference sequence). V lost 3 bases to trimming and J lost 1 base, with 10 bases between them. CDR3 nucleotide sequence: TGTGCCAGCAGCTTTGCAGGGTTGAGCAATCAGCCCCAGCATTTT. Translating gives CASSFAGLSNQPQHF.

J is TRBJ1-1 and V is TRBV29-1, with TRBD1 matching over 7 bases. The CDR3 totals 14 residues. The V gene end was trimmed by 1 base and the J gene end by 6 bases; junction bases not matched to a gene: 8. The V gene's germline CDR1 is SQVTM and CDR2 ANQGSEA. CDR3 amino acids: CSVEGPGGNSEAFF. The DNA of the CDR3 is TGCAGCGTTGAAGGACCAGGGGGAAACTCTGAAGCTTTCTTT.

A single count supports this clone. This chain uses TRBV5-1 with TRBJ2-1; 9 bases match TRBD1. Looked up from germline, CDR1 is SGHRS and CDR2 is YFSETQ. The J segment lost 5 bases and the V segment lost 3 bases, leaving 3 bases of the junction unmatched. The CDR3 has 14 residues. CDR3: CASSSRTGDNEQFF. The CDR3, as DNA: TGCGCCAGCAGCTCGCGGACAGGGGACAATGAGCAGTTCTTC. Filled out from reference TRBV5-1 and TRBJ2-1, the complete variable domain reads KAGVTQTPRYLIKTRGQQVTLSCSPISGHRSVSWYQQTPGQGLQFLFEYFSETQRNKGNFPGRFSGRQFSNSRSEMNVSTLELGDSALYLCASSSRTGDNEQFFGPGTRLTVL.

This rearrangement joins TRBV11-2 to TRBJ1-1; D possibly corresponds to TRBD1 (6 bases). Germline V gene sequence: CDR1 SGHAT, CDR2 FQNNGV. Trimming removed 6 bases from V and 3 bases from J, with 17 bases in between. This CDR3 spans 15 amino acids. The CDR3, as DNA: TGTGCCAGCAGTCGAGAACAGGGCATATACACTGAAGCTTTCTTT. It specifies CASSREQGIYTEAFF.

This clone was detected only once. The V and J genes are TRBV3-1 (or the pseudogene TRBV3-2) and TRBJ1-5; no definite D call. Germline CDR1 is LGHDT and CDR2 is YNNKEL (reference sequence). The CDR3 covers 14 residues. V dropped 0 bases and J dropped 6 bases, with 9 bases sitting between them. The CDR3 DNA is TGTGCCAGCAGCCAAGAGGTCGGGAGTCAGCCCCAGCATTTT. It yields the protein CASSQEVGSQPQHF.

CDR3 DNA sequence: TGCAGCGTTGAAGGCCTTAGCGGGCTAGCGGTAAGCACAGATACGCAGTATTTT. Translated, it gives CSVEGLSGLAVSTDTQYF. The chain joins TRBV29-1 to TRBJ2-3; 7 positions match TRBD2. Looked up from germline, CDR1 is SQVTM and CDR2 is ANQGSEA. The trim removed 1 base at V and 0 bases at J, leaving 13 bases unmatched. This CDR3 contains 18 residues.

This clone was recorded at least ten times. The rearrangement uses TRBV5-4 and TRBJ1-2; 7 positions match TRBD1. With V trimmed by 3 bases and J by 10 bases, 6 bases remained unmatched. This CDR3 is built from 12 residues. Per the germline V gene, CDR1 is SGHNT and CDR2 is YYREEE (reference sequence). This chain's CDR3 is CASSYTGDDYTF. The CDR3 region has the DNA TGTGCCAGCAGCTATACAGGGGATGACTACACCTTC.

This chain uses TRBV6-5 with TRBJ2-7; no firm D call. This CDR3 is built from 11 residues. Trimming shortened V by 0 bases and J by 6 bases, and 3 bases separated the two germline ends. From germline, CDR1 is MNHEY and CDR2 SVGAGI. In DNA, the CDR3 is TGTGCCAGCAGTTACTCCCGCGAGCAGTACTTC. This gives the protein CASSYSREQYF.

The CDR3 reads CASRTGDRDNQPQHF. DNA of the CDR3: TGCGCCAGCAGAACTGGGGACAGGGACAATCAGCCCCAGCATTTT. V is TRBV5-1 and J is TRBJ1-5; the match to TRBD1 covers 9 bases. Germline values: CDR1 SGHRS, CDR2 YFSETQ. With 5 bases clipped from V and 3 bases from J, the junction kept 6 bases outside the gene matches. The CDR3 is 15 residues long.

This chain connects TRBV2 to TRBJ2-5; TRBD1 is a possible D gene (5 bases). CDR1 and CDR2 (germline): SNHLY, FYNNEI. The CDR3 is made up of 14 amino acids. V shed 3 bases and J shed 1 base, with 9 bases lying between them. The CDR3 region has the DNA TGTGCCAGCAGTGAGGGGCTGGTCCAAGAGACCCAGTACTTC. It yields the protein CASSEGLVQETQYF. Drawing the rest from reference TRBV2 and TRBJ2-5, the complete variable domain is EPEVTQTPSHQVTQMGQEVILRCVPISNHLYFYWYRQILGQKVEFLVSFYNNEISEKSEIFDDQFSVERPDGSNFTLKIRSTKLEDSAMYFCASSEGLVQETQYFGPGTRLLVL.

The chain combines TRBV13 with TRBJ2-7, with D perhaps matching TRBD1 (5 bases). Germline lookup yields CDR1 PRHDT and CDR2 FYEKMQ (reference sequence). The CDR3 totals 18 residues. The V end was cut by 2 bases, the J end by 1 base, with 21 bases between. CDR3 amino acids: CASSLRGPEVDKSYEQYF. The CDR3 DNA reads TGTGCCAGCAGCTTAAGGGGCCCTGAGGTGGATAAGTCCTACGAGCAGTACTTC.